Detailed here is one T cell receptor beta chain. Seattle enrolled patients during active infection and tracked them longitudinally. This entry comes from a study of blood T cell repertoires in COVID-19. Study summary: The United States, Italy and Spain were the sources of the acute and convalescent COVID-19 samples. The cDNA or gDNA used as material had been derived from T cells, B-cell-depleted T cells, or PBMCs.

Losses at the gene ends were 0 bases for V and 8 bases for J; bases not matched to a gene: 14. Germline V gives CDR1 SGHRS, CDR2 YFSETQ. This CDR3 region has 17 residues. Under the authors' procedure: For nucleated cells, counts were estimated from reference gene primer amplification. Using immunoSEQ multiplex PCR, the repertoire was profiled, and TCRdb retains in-frame clones only, with some absent. Clone size and the V and J calls come from that table; the DNA yielded D and trimming. The sample holds 170,000 or so clones; around nine tenths are singletons and the top ten take roughly an eighth. Specimen: peripheral blood. The V gene is TRBV5-1, the J gene TRBJ1-2, with TRBD1 identical over 9 bases. The receptor's source is a woman between 65 and 79 years old with COVID-19, enrolled during active disease. Written as DNA, the CDR3 is TGCGCCAGCAGCTTGGTAGTTACAGGGGGCCCTATAAGCGGCTACACCTTC. Translating gives CASSLVVTGGPISGYTF.